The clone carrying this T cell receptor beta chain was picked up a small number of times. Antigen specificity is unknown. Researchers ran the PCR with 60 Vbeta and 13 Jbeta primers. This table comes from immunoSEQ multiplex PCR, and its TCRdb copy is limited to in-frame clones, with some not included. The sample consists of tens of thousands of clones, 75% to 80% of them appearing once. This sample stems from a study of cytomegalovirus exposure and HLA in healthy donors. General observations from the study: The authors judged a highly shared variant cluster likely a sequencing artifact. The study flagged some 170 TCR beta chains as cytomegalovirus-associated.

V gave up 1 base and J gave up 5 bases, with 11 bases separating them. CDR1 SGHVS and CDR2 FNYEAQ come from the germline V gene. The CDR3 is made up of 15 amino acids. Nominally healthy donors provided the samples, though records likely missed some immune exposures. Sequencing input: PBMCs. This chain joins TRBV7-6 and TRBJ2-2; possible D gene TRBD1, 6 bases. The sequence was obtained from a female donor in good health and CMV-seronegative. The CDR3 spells CASSLVVGGTGELFF. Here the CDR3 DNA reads TGTGCCAGCAGCTTAGTGGTAGGGGGAACCGGGGAGCTGTTTTTT.